A selection of T cell receptor beta chains follows, all from one sample in a study of blood T cell repertoires in COVID-19. Sequencing was performed with immunoSEQ multiplex PCR; in TCRdb, only in-frame clones are kept and a portion is missing. The data contain about 210,000 clones, around 80% of them seen just once; the ten biggest clones take up approximately 8.1%. Sequencing was done on a sample of peripheral blood. These receptors came from an older woman with COVID-19, enrolled during active disease. Both conserved end residues are part of each CDR3. The order of the fields is D gene, V gene, clone size, J gene, CDR3 DNA, CDR3 protein. A D gene is named only where the DNA matches it firmly. Clone size is not always given. Where it is, it says once, few, many or a class for expanded clones.

D: TRBD1
V: TRBV29-1
size: .
J: TRBJ1-1
DNA: TGCAGCGGAAACAATCTAGGGGGCGCAAAGGCTGAAGCTTTCTTT
CDR3: CSGNNLGGAKAEAFF

D: .
V: TRBV19
size: .
J: TRBJ1-1
DNA: TGTGCCAGTAGTATAGGGGGCGCGACGGGTGAAGCTTTCTTT
CDR3: CASSIGGATGEAFF

D: TRBD1
V: TRBV28
size: .
J: TRBJ1-1
DNA: TGTGCCAGCAGTCCCTGGAACAACGACAGGGGGCCCGGGGACACTGAAGCTTTCTTT
CDR3: CASSPWNNDRGPGDTEAFF

D: TRBD2
V: TRBV4-3
size: .
J: TRBJ2-1
DNA: TGCGCCAGCAGCCAAGATCGGGCGGGAGATAATGAGCAGTTCTTC
CDR3: CASSQDRAGDNEQFF

D: TRBD1
V: TRBV5-1
size: once
J: TRBJ2-2
DNA: TGCGCCAGCAGCCGGGTGGGACAGGGGTACACCGGGGAGCTGTTTTTT
CDR3: CASSRVGQGYTGELFF

D: .
V: TRBV19
size: .
J: TRBJ1-2
DNA: TGTGCCAGTCGCATAACAGGAACCTATGGCTACACCTTC
CDR3: CASRITGTYGYTF

D: TRBD1
V: TRBV19
size: .
J: TRBJ1-5
DNA: TGTGCCAGTAGTAGCCGGGACAGGTTTCAGCCCCAGCATTTT
CDR3: CASSSRDRFQPQHF

D: .
V: TRBV6-2/TRBV6-3
size: .
J: TRBJ2-5
DNA: TGTGCCAGCACCCCCCAAGCCCCGACCCAGTACTTC
CDR3: CASTPQAPTQYF

D: .
V: TRBV10-3
size: .
J: TRBJ2-1
DNA: TGTGCCAGCTTAGCGGTCCACTCCTACAATGAGCAGTTCTTC
CDR3: CASLAVHSYNEQFF

D: TRBD1
V: TRBV9
size: once
J: TRBJ1-6
DNA: TGTGCCAGCAGCGTAGCGGGGGGACAGGGGAATTCACCCCTCCACTTT
CDR3: CASSVAGGQGNSPLHF

D: .
V: TRBV7-8
size: many
J: TRBJ1-5
DNA: TGTGCCAGCAGCGGGACGAACCGGGACACAAATCAGCCCCAGCATTTT
CDR3: CASSGTNRDTNQPQHF

D: .
V: TRBV7-3
size: few
J: TRBJ2-5
DNA: TGTGCCAGCAGCTGGACAGTCAAAGAGACCCAGTACTTC
CDR3: CASSWTVKETQYF

D: TRBD2
V: TRBV5-1
size: .
J: TRBJ2-3
DNA: TGCGCCAGCAGCTTGGACAGCGGGGGGCTTACGCAGTATTTT
CDR3: CASSLDSGGLTQYF

D: .
V: TRBV3-1/TRBV3-2
size: .
J: TRBJ1-3
DNA: TGTGCCAGCAGCTATAGTGGAAACACCATATATTTT
CDR3: CASSYSGNTIYF

D: .
V: TRBV21-1
size: .
J: TRBJ2-1
DNA: TGTGCCAGCCCCAAGAGGCTCTTGGCGACAGGGAAGGATGAGCAGTTCTTC
CDR3: CASPKRLLATGKDEQFF

D: .
V: TRBV5-4
size: .
J: TRBJ2-4
DNA: TGTGCCAGCAGCTTGGCAGGGATTACAAACATTCAGTACTTC
CDR3: CASSLAGITNIQYF

D: .
V: TRBV27
size: .
J: TRBJ1-2
DNA: TGTGCCAGCACCGCCAGGGGCCAGGAGTCCCATGGCTACACCTTC
CDR3: CASTARGQESHGYTF

D: .
V: TRBV6-5
size: .
J: TRBJ1-1
DNA: TGTGCCAGCAGGGACAGAATGAACACTGAAGCTTTCTTT
CDR3: CASRDRMNTEAFF

D: TRBD1
V: TRBV7-9
size: medium-sized
J: TRBJ1-1
DNA: TGTGCCAGCAGCCCACAGCGGGACAGGGGCTGGAACACTGAAGCTTTCTTT
CDR3: CASSPQRDRGWNTEAFF

D: .
V: TRBV27
size: once
J: TRBJ1-5
DNA: TGTGCCAGCAAGGAGTCCAACGGCTTTGGCAATCAGCCCCAGCATTTT
CDR3: CASKESNGFGNQPQHF

D: TRBD1
V: TRBV10-3
size: .
J: TRBJ2-1
DNA: TGTGCCATCAAGAGGGGACAGAACAATGAGCAGTTCTTC
CDR3: CAIKRGQNNEQFF